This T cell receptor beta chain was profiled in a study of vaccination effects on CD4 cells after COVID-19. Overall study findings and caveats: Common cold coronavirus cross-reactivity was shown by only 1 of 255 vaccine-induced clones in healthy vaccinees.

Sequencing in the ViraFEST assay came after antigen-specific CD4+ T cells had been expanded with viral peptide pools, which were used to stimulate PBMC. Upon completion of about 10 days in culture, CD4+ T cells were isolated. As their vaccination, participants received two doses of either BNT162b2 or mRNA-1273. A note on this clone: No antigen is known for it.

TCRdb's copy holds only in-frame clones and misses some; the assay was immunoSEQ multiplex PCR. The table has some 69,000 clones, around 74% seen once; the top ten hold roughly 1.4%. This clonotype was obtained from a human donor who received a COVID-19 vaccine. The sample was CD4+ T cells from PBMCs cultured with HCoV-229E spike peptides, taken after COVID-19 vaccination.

The CDR3 is CASSLGQYEQFF. The CDR3 bases are TGTGCCAGCAGTCTGGGACAGTATGAGCAGTTCTTC. The gene calls are TRBV12-3 or TRBV12-4 and TRBJ2-1; 7 bases align to TRBD1. CDR3 size: 12 residues. V was pared by 5 bases and J by 8 bases, with 3 bases of the junction left unmatched.